Described below is a single T cell receptor beta chain sequence and its context. The antigen is not known. The record originates from a study of identifying expanded T cells in peripheral blood. Regarding the study as a whole: Clone count variance between approximately two-week samples rose with total template count.

Clones were sequenced by immunoSEQ multiplex PCR, and TCRdb holds only the in-frame ones, with some missing. The table includes 90,000 to 100,000 clones, approximately 91% detected once. Healthy donors had no documented immune events, such as infections, while sampled. The clonotype comes from a person aged 18 to 70 in good health. Sequencing was carried out using blood.

CDR3 region: CASRRGFSSYEQYF. The CDR3 DNA follows: TGTGCCAGCAGGAGGGGTTTCAGCTCCTACGAGCAGTACTTC. The rearrangement uses TRBV6-1 and TRBJ2-7, with D perhaps TRBD1 or TRBD2 (5 bases each). V gave up 6 bases and J gave up 0 bases, with 12 bases separating them. CDR1 is MNHNS, CDR2 SASEGT, per germline. The CDR3 has 14 amino acids.